These T cell receptor beta chains were read from a single sample in a study of T cell responses to AZD1222 COVID-19 vaccine. Some clones are missing from TCRdb's copy, which holds only in-frame ones; the method was immunoSEQ multiplex PCR. The sample includes tens of thousands of clones, over 75% seen only once; the top ten take about 3%. Sample: peripheral blood, taken 28 days after the second AZD1222 dose. The receptors originated from an adult who received the AZD1222 COVID-19 vaccine. Each CDR3 is given with its conserved first and last residue. Fields, in order: V gene, J gene, CDR3 protein.

TRBV3-1/TRBV3-2,TRBJ1-2,CASSSHAGHHYGYTF
TRBV6-5,TRBJ1-2,CASSSPGRVDVGYTF
TRBV5-5,TRBJ1-4,CASSDLTGYNEKLFF
TRBV7-9,TRBJ1-4,CASSPGDRRVF
TRBV6-1,TRBJ2-5,CASSENLPGAETQYF
TRBV2,TRBJ2-7,CASTGDRMSSYEQYF
TRBV7-6,TRBJ1-5,CASSSSRSDREGQPQHF
TRBV19,TRBJ1-1,CASSGLTGGTEAFF
TRBV5-6,TRBJ2-3,CASSPRGASTDTQYF
TRBV12-3/TRBV12-4,TRBJ2-3,CASSPAPGNTQYF
TRBV30,TRBJ1-3,CAWSVLGAGGNTIYF
TRBV5-1,TRBJ1-1,CASSLASRSKAFF
TRBV7-8,TRBJ2-7,CASSLPSTGGEQYF
TRBV7-2,TRBJ1-3,CASSLQGMTGNTIYF
TRBV28,TRBJ1-3,CASGAGGLSGNTIYF
TRBV6-6,TRBJ1-5,CATRGRDQPQHF
TRBV7-3,TRBJ2-7,CASSLDRQYEQYF
TRBV29-1,TRBJ1-2,CSVGPRLEGSGYTF
TRBV12-3/TRBV12-4,TRBJ2-7,CASSFRGLGEQYF
TRBV7-2,TRBJ1-6,CASSQHRQGVNSPLHF
TRBV7-6,TRBJ1-2,CASSSGYDYGYTF